The 12 T cell receptor beta chains in this list originate from one sample, sequenced in a study of blood T cell repertoires in COVID-19. Assay: immunoSEQ multiplex PCR; the TCRdb copy retains only in-frame clones and omits some. The sample shows about 95,000 clones, 81% of them seen only once. Sequencing was carried out using peripheral blood. Receptors originate from a man of 80 years or more with COVID-19, enrolled during active disease.

This chain uses TRBV15 with TRBJ2-1, with TRBD2 as a possible D gene (7 bases). This CDR3 is 16 amino acids long. The V gene's germline CDR1 is LNHNV and CDR2 YYDKDF (reference sequence). Trimming left V 1 base short and J 2 bases short, with 12 bases between. CDR3: CATSRGGGGPYNEQFF. The CDR3 DNA reads as TGTGCCACCAGCAGAGGGGGGGGCGGCCCCTACAATGAGCAGTTCTTC.

CDR3 in DNA: TGCGCCAGCAGCTTGGGTGAGCGGGGGCCATCCTACGAGCAGTACTTC. Protein sequence: CASSLGERGPSYEQYF. The chain uses TRBV5-1 and TRBJ2-7; 8 bases align to TRBD2. Germline V gene data show CDR1 as SGHRS and CDR2 as YFSETQ. The junction had 6 bases not matched to a gene; V was cut back by 0 bases and J by 1 base. This CDR3 is built from 16 residues. Combining the CDR3 with reference TRBV5-1 and TRBJ2-7 gives the whole variable domain KAGVTQTPRYLIKTRGQQVTLSCSPISGHRSVSWYQQTPGQGLQFLFEYFSETQRNKGNFPGRFSGRQFSNSRSEMNVSTLELGDSALYLCASSLGERGPSYEQYFGPGTRLTVT.

The chain employs TRBV20-1 and TRBJ2-3, with 7 bases matching TRBD1. Trimming at V came to 3 bases and at J to 4 bases, leaving 10 bases not matched to a gene. This CDR3 is 15 amino acids long. Germline CDR1 reads DFQATT; CDR2 reads SNEGSKA (reference sequence). CDR3 nucleotides: TGCAGTGCTAGTGCCCGGACAGGCGGCCCAGATACGCAGTATTTT. As protein: CSASARTGGPDTQYF.

This clone was found a few times. Here the CDR3 DNA reads TGTGCCAGCAGTGTAGTCTGGGGCGGTACCCGCGGCGGCTACACCTTC. Encoded protein: CASSVVWGGTRGGYTF. The rearrangement joins TRBV6-1 to TRBJ1-2; perhaps TRBD1 as D (5 bases). With 4 bases removed from V and 8 bases from J, the gap between germline ends came to 23 bases. Germline CDR1 and CDR2: MNHNS and SASEGT. This CDR3 spans 16 amino acids.

V usage is TRBV6-4 and J usage is TRBJ1-2; D not resolved. The germline V gene encodes CDR1 MRHNA and CDR2 SNTAGT. The CDR3 length is 18 residues. Between the trimmed V and J ends, which lost 7 bases and 2 bases, there was a span of 26 bases. The CDR3 sequence is CASNLPRRIGEFNYGYTF. The CDR3 DNA sequence: TGTGCCAGCAACCTACCCCGCCGAATCGGGGAATTCAACTATGGCTACACCTTC.

This chain connects TRBV7-3 to TRBJ2-1; TRBD2 matches at 12 bases. Per germline, CDR1 SGHTA and CDR2 FQGTGA. Trimming at V came to 4 bases and at J to 2 bases, leaving 6 bases not matched to a gene. CDR3 length: 17 residues. The CDR3 sequence is CASSSGASGRAYNEQFF. In nucleotides, the CDR3 is TGTGCCAGCAGCTCTGGGGCTAGCGGGAGGGCCTACAATGAGCAGTTCTTC. The full variable domain, in which reference TRBV7-3 and TRBJ2-1 provide the parts outside the CDR3, is GAGVSQTPSNKVTEKGKYVELRCDPISGHTALYWYRQSLGQGPEFLIYFQGTGAADDSGLPNDRFFAVRPEGSVSTLKIQRTERGDSAVYLCASSSGASGRAYNEQFFGPGTRLTVL.

J is TRBJ2-4 and V is TRBV2; no clear D gene. CDR1 SNHLY and CDR2 FYNNEI come from the germline V gene. The CDR3 is 16 residues long. Trimming left V 1 base short and J 3 bases short, with 13 bases between. The CDR3 region has the DNA TGTGCCAGCAGTGAAGACAGTCCTATGGGCAAAAACATTCAGTACTTC. This encodes CASSEDSPMGKNIQYF.

This rearrangement joins TRBV12-3 or TRBV12-4 to TRBJ1-6; weak D call: TRBD1 (6 bases). CDR3 length: 13 amino acids. Trimming took off 5 bases at V and 8 bases at J, with 10 bases between the two ends. CDR3 coding DNA: TGTGCCAGCAGTACAGGGAAGGATTCACCCCTCCACTTT. It translates to CASSTGKDSPLHF.

The chain recombines TRBV11-2 with TRBJ1-1; D gene unclear. The ends were cut back, 7 bases at V and 8 bases at J, with 17 bases in the middle. The germline gives CDR1 SGHAT, CDR2 FQNNGV. There are 13 residues in the CDR3. This CDR3 is CASKPHGGNEAFF. CDR3 in DNA: TGTGCCAGCAAACCTCACGGCGGGAACGAAGCTTTCTTT.

The genes are TRBV7-2 and TRBJ1-2; no reliable D call. Germline CDR1 is SGHTA and CDR2 is FQGNSA. The CDR3 consists of 14 residues. V was shortened by 6 bases and J by 7 bases, with 18 bases between the two germline ends. The CDR3 coding sequence is TGTGCCAGCAGTAACCTCGGTCTGCCGTCTGGCTACACCTTC. It is translated as CASSNLGLPSGYTF.

The V call is TRBV6-5, the J call TRBJ2-3, with TRBD1 matching over 9 bases. The CDR3 loop spans 13 amino acids. The V gene end was trimmed by 10 bases and the J gene end by 1 base; junction bases not matched to a gene: 3. Germline V lookup: CDR1 MNHEY, CDR2 SVGAGI. The CDR3 sequence is CATTGGGTDTQYF. Here the CDR3 DNA reads TGTGCCACAACAGGGGGCGGCACAGATACGCAGTATTTT.

This chain joins TRBV6-5 and TRBJ2-7, with 8 nucleotides matching TRBD2. This CDR3 spans 15 amino acids. In germline, CDR1 is MNHEY, CDR2 SVGAGI. Trimming removed 8 bases from V and 4 bases from J; junction bases left unmatched: 13. The chain's CDR3 is CASGRKAGVGYEQYF. The CDR3 DNA is TGTGCCAGCGGAAGAAAAGCGGGAGTGGGATACGAGCAGTACTTC.